One and the same sample provided the 32 T cell receptor beta chains below, sequenced in a study of tissue T cells after allogeneic stem cell transplantation. Here immunoSEQ multiplex PCR was the method, and the copy in TCRdb shows in-frame clones only, minus some. The data contain around 3,000 clones, 64% of them singletons. Steroid-refractory graft-versus-host disease after allogeneic hematopoietic cell transplant qualified adults for prospective research-autopsy enrollment. The sample was descending colon tissue, taken at autopsy. These receptors originate from a male patient aged 60 or over with steroid-refractory graft-versus-host disease after an allogeneic stem cell transplant. A share of the T cells may be of graft donor origin.

A single count supports this clone. The V gene is TRBV7-9, the J gene TRBJ1-3; D gene unclear. V was clipped by 0 bases and J by 0 bases, with 12 bases between them. CDR3 length: 17 residues. Germline V gene sequence: CDR1 SEHNR, CDR2 FQNEAQ (reference sequence). The CDR3 loop is CASSLATGSFSGNTIYF. The CDR3 DNA reads TGTGCCAGCAGCTTAGCTACCGGGTCCTTCTCTGGAAACACCATATATTTT.

The V and J genes are TRBV6-2 or TRBV6-3 and TRBJ2-5; 9 bases agree with TRBD1. This CDR3 region has 15 residues. CDR1 and CDR2 from the germline V gene are MNHEY and SVGEGT. V was clipped by 5 bases and J by 5 bases; unmatched bases: 9. The CDR3 DNA follows: TGTGCCAGCAGTCTAGGGGGACAGGGTGACGAGACCCAGTACTTC. Protein: CASSLGGQGDETQYF.

The chain joins TRBV19 to TRBJ2-5; D perhaps matches TRBD1 (5 bases). The V gene lost 6 bases and the J gene lost 4 bases, with 12 bases spanning the gap. The germline gives CDR1 LNHDA, CDR2 SQIVND (reference sequence). The CDR3 runs 13 residues. In nucleotides, the CDR3 is TGTGCCAGTAGGAAGGGGTCGCCAGAGACCCAGTACTTC. Translated, it gives CASRKGSPETQYF.

This rearrangement joins TRBV4-1 to TRBJ1-6; TRBD1 agrees at 9 bases. CDR3 length equals 15 residues. CDR1 and CDR2 from the germline V gene are MGHRA and YSYEKL. With 3 bases clipped from V and 8 bases from J, the junction kept 5 bases outside the gene matches. CDR3 nucleotides: TGCGCCAGCAGCCACTCCGGGACAGGGTATTCACCCCTCCACTTT. Protein product: CASSHSGTGYSPLHF.

The rearrangement uses TRBV7-2 and TRBJ1-4, with D perhaps TRBD1 (6 bases). The CDR3 runs to 15 residues. Per the germline V gene, CDR1 is SGHTA and CDR2 is FQGNSA. Trimming stripped 5 bases from V and 6 bases from J, with 16 bases between. The CDR3 DNA reads as TGTGCCAGCAGCGTAAGGGGGGGCGAATATGAAAAACTGTTTTTT. Its translation is CASSVRGGEYEKLFF.

Sample share makes this clone large. Germline and junction disagree at one end, which may indicate a read error. The V gene is TRBV7-7, the J gene TRBJ2-2, with TRBD1 matching 8 bases. CDR3 length: 16 amino acids. The germline V gene encodes CDR1 SSHAT and CDR2 FNYEAQ (reference sequence). CDR3 protein: CASSSPGGLSTGELFF. The CDR3, as DNA: TGTGCTAGCAGCTCCCCAGGGGGCTTAAGCACCGGGGAGCTGTTTTTT.

This clone is labeled as large (0.1 to 1%). The genes are TRBV14 and TRBJ2-7, with 7 bases that match TRBD1. There are 16 residues in the CDR3. With V trimmed by 1 base and J by 2 bases, 8 bases remained unmatched. CDR1 is SGHDN, CDR2 FVKESK, per germline. The CDR3 bases are TGTGCCAGCAGCCAAGCTTGGGGGACAGCAACCTACGAGCAGTACTTC. Its translation: CASSQAWGTATYEQYF.

This clone was picked up one time. The chain recombines TRBV5-1 with TRBJ1-6; 7 bases are shared with TRBD1. V was clipped by 2 bases and J by 10 bases; unmatched bases: 9. Germline V lookup: CDR1 SGHRS, CDR2 YFSETQ. The CDR3 runs to 15 residues. In DNA form, the CDR3 reads TGCGCCAGCAGCTTCGAACCACAGGGGTACTCACCCCTCCACTTT. Translated, it gives CASSFEPQGYSPLHF.

Here the CDR3 reads CASDRRGFQETQYF. The DNA of the CDR3 is TGTGCCAGCGATAGGCGGGGGTTCCAAGAGACCCAGTACTTC. The rearrangement links TRBV2 to TRBJ2-5; the match to TRBD2 covers 7 bases. The germline gives CDR1 SNHLY, CDR2 FYNNEI. With V trimmed by 8 bases and J by 1 base, 7 bases remained unmatched. CDR3 length: 14 residues. Complete variable domain (other parts from reference TRBV2 and TRBJ2-5): EPEVTQTPSHQVTQMGQEVILRCVPISNHLYFYWYRQILGQKVEFLVSFYNNEISEKSEIFDDQFSVERPDGSNFTLKIRSTKLEDSAMYFCASDRRGFQETQYFGPGTRLLVL.

This clone has just a few counts. The chain combines TRBV12-3 or TRBV12-4 with TRBJ2-4; the D is unclear. The CDR3 spans 13 residues. V shed 2 bases and J shed 1 base, with 3 bases lying between them. This chain's CDR3 is CASSLMAKNIQYF. CDR3 sequence (DNA): TGTGCCAGCAGTTTAATGGCCAAAAACATTCAGTACTTC.

This clone occurred once. The rearrangement uses TRBV4-1 and TRBJ1-4, with 10 nucleotides matching TRBD1. V was pared by 0 bases and J by 5 bases, with 6 bases of the junction left unmatched. Germline V lookup: CDR1 MGHRA, CDR2 YSYEKL. The CDR3 sequence is 17 residues long. The CDR3 sequence: CASSQDTRDRGNEKLFF. CDR3 nucleotide sequence: TGCGCCAGCAGCCAAGATACCCGGGACAGGGGCAATGAAAAACTGTTTTTT.

The chain carries TRBV6-5 and TRBJ1-1; D not resolved. CDR1 is MNHEY, CDR2 SVGAGI, per germline. This CDR3 comprises 13 residues. The CDR3 DNA reads as TGTGCGTGCCAGCAGAGTTTTGGCAGGGAAGCTTTCTTT. This codes for CACQQSFGREAFF.

The chain uses TRBV5-6 and TRBJ2-7, with D unresolved. In germline, CDR1 is SGHDT, CDR2 YYEEEE. This CDR3 spans 13 amino acids. V was trimmed by 4 bases and J by 2 bases, leaving 10 bases between them. This CDR3 reads CASSPPAAYEQYF. The CDR3 DNA sequence: TGTGCCAGCAGCCCGCCTGCGGCCTACGAGCAGTACTTC.

This clone was detected once. This chain uses TRBV19 with TRBJ1-1, with unresolved D. V gave up 5 bases and J gave up 3 bases, with 13 bases separating them. From germline, CDR1 is LNHDA and CDR2 SQIVND (reference sequence). The CDR3 runs 14 residues. CDR3 sequence reads: CASSPAGRYTEAFF. The CDR3 nucleotides are TGTGCCAGTAGTCCCGCTGGGAGATACACTGAAGCTTTCTTT.

The rearrangement joins TRBV5-1 to TRBJ1-4; D remains unclear. Trimming left V 0 bases short and J 4 bases short, with 10 bases between. CDR3 length: 15 residues. In germline, CDR1 is SGHRS, CDR2 YFSETQ. The CDR3 here is CASSLDMVLNEKLFF. DNA for the CDR3: TGCGCCAGCAGCTTGGATATGGTTCTTAATGAAAAACTGTTTTTT.

The chain carries TRBV7-2 and TRBJ1-5; D unclear. V was cut by 6 bases and J by 4 bases, with 10 bases left in between. This CDR3 comprises 13 residues. Germline values: CDR1 SGHTA, CDR2 FQGNSA. CDR3 sequence: CASSQEQNQPQHF. CDR3 DNA sequence: TGTGCCAGCAGTCAAGAACAAAATCAGCCCCAGCATTTT.

The chain has TRBV19 and TRBJ1-1; D unclear. The V gene lost 5 bases and the J gene lost 7 bases, with 8 bases spanning the gap. CDR1 and CDR2 from the germline V gene are LNHDA and SQIVND (reference sequence). The CDR3 spans 11 residues. The CDR3 DNA reads TGTGCCAGTAGTGACGGGCTTGAAGCTTTCTTT. Translation gives CASSDGLEAFF.

V and J are TRBV4-3 and TRBJ2-7; D perhaps matches TRBD2 (5 bases). V lost 1 base to trimming and J lost 2 bases, with 12 bases between them. This CDR3 contains 15 residues. Germline V gives CDR1 LGHNA, CDR2 YSLEER. Written as DNA, the CDR3 is TGCGCCAGCAGCCAAGGGCGTAGCGTCACCTACGAGCAGTACTTC. Translated: CASSQGRSVTYEQYF.

The chain joins TRBV7-9 to TRBJ2-3; D unresolved. CDR3 length equals 11 residues. Germline CDR1 is SEHNR and CDR2 is FQNEAQ (reference sequence). The V end was cut by 4 bases, the J end by 5 bases, with 4 bases between. The CDR3 nucleotides read TGTGCCAGCAGCTCCGAAGATACGCAGTATTTT. Amino acids: CASSSEDTQYF.

The V gene is TRBV5-4, the J gene TRBJ1-1, with D unclear. The CDR3 is 18 residues long. V shed 3 bases and J shed 2 bases, with 23 bases lying between them. CDR1 is SGHNT and CDR2 is YYREEE in the germline V gene (reference sequence). The CDR3: CASSSRSSQQRLNTEAFF. CDR3 DNA: TGTGCCAGCAGCTCCCGATCATCCCAGCAGCGACTAAACACTGAAGCTTTCTTT.

This clone qualifies as medium-sized. The rearrangement links TRBV7-9 to TRBJ1-3; TRBD1 is a possible D gene (5 bases). Trimming removed 7 bases from V and 0 bases from J, with 25 bases in between. Germline CDR1 and CDR2: SEHNR and FQNEAQ (reference sequence). This CDR3 has 19 residues. CDR3 amino acids: CASTGRTMTSLYSGNTIYF. DNA of the CDR3: TGTGCCAGCACGGGCAGGACAATGACCTCCTTGTACTCTGGAAACACCATATATTTT.

This clone appeared a single time. The J gene is TRBJ2-3, the V gene TRBV5-6, with D possibly being TRBD1 or TRBD2 (5 bases each). The germline V and J ends were trimmed by 0 bases and 2 bases, with 10 bases remaining between them. The CDR3 totals 15 residues. CDR1 and CDR2 (germline): SGHDT, YYEEEE. The DNA for the CDR3 is TGTGCCAGCAGCTTGGGTGGGGACCCCACAGATACGCAGTATTTT. Translation: CASSLGGDPTDTQYF.

The chain has TRBV5-8 and TRBJ2-5; possible D gene TRBD2, 5 bases. CDR3 size: 15 residues. V gave up 5 bases and J gave up 5 bases, with 19 bases separating them. The germline V gene encodes CDR1 SGHTS and CDR2 YDEGEE. The CDR3 DNA is TGTGCCAGCAGGCTCGCAGTTTCTGGGGAGGAGACCCAGTACTTC. Protein: CASRLAVSGEETQYF.

This chain connects TRBV12-2 to TRBJ2-1; the table's D gene call, TRBD2, was not cross checked with the DNA. TRBV12-2 is reported as a pseudogene. The CDR3 has 17 residues. The CDR3 DNA is TGTGCAAGTCGCTTACCTCTGGGACTAGCGGGGGTAAATGAGCAGTTCTTC. Its protein is CASRLPLGLAGVNEQFF.

By share, this clone counts as large (0.1 to 1%). The chain employs TRBV7-9 and TRBJ2-5, with unresolved D. Germline CDR1 reads SEHNR; CDR2 reads FQNEAQ (reference sequence). There are 11 residues in the CDR3. Trimming pared 8 bases from V and 1 base from J, leaving 5 bases between. CDR3 amino acids: CASGIQETQYF. CDR3 DNA sequence: TGTGCCAGCGGGATCCAAGAGACCCAGTACTTC.

The chain combines TRBV11-3 with TRBJ2-1; TRBD2 matches at 10 bases. The V and J ends lost 1 base and 4 bases, in that order; junction bases with no gene match: 4. CDR3 size: 16 residues. The V gene's germline CDR1 is SGHNT and CDR2 YENEEA. This chain's CDR3 is CASSLAASGGYNEQFF. The DNA for the CDR3 is TGTGCCAGCAGCTTAGCGGCTAGCGGGGGATACAATGAGCAGTTCTTC.

V gene TRBV27 combines with J gene TRBJ2-2; D possibly uses TRBD1 or TRBD2 (5 bases each). The CDR3 covers 15 residues. V lost 3 bases, J lost 0 bases, and 8 bases lay in between. From germline, CDR1 is MNHEY and CDR2 SMNVEV (reference sequence). CDR3 amino acids: CASSFRGPNTGELFF. The CDR3 DNA follows: TGTGCCAGCAGTTTCCGGGGCCCGAACACCGGGGAGCTGTTTTTT.

The chain is built from TRBV6-6 and TRBJ1-2, with TRBD1 as a possible D gene (5 bases). V was pared by 0 bases and J by 8 bases, with 10 bases between. CDR3 length: 13 residues. Germline lookup yields CDR1 MNHNY and CDR2 SVGAGI (reference sequence). The CDR3 nucleotides read TGTGCCAGCAGTTACTCGAGTCAGGGAGGCTACACCTTC. Residues: CASSYSSQGGYTF.

Relative to its sample, this clone is large. The V gene is TRBV2, the J gene TRBJ2-3; TRBD2 aligns across 9 bases. V lost 4 bases and J lost 3; bases outside the gene matches: 5. CDR3 size: 15 residues. Germline CDR1 reads SNHLY; CDR2 reads FYNNEI. The DNA of the CDR3 is TGTGCCAGCAGTGCCGGGACTAGCTCGACAGATACGCAGTATTTT. Translation: CASSAGTSSTDTQYF.

The V gene is TRBV6-6, the J gene TRBJ1-2, with D unclear. Germline-derived CDR1 and CDR2 are MNHNY and SVGAGI (reference sequence). The germline V and J ends were trimmed by 6 bases and 0 bases, with 11 bases remaining between them. The CDR3 extends over 14 amino acids. The CDR3 DNA reads TGTGCCAGCAGCCTAGTCCGGACTAACTATGGCTACACCTTC. Encoded protein: CASSLVRTNYGYTF.

With respect to this clone: Other DNA variants within this sample encode the same CDR3. As DNA, the CDR3 is TGTGCCAGCTCTCCGGACAGGGCTAACTATGGCTACACCTTC. Its translation is CASSPDRANYGYTF. V and J are TRBV18 and TRBJ1-2; 8 positions match TRBD1. CDR1 and CDR2 (germline): KGHSH, LQKENI. The CDR3 totals 14 residues. After removal of 6 bases from V and 0 bases from J, the junction contained 3 bases not matched to a gene. The variable domain in full, with the rest retrieved from reference TRBV18 and TRBJ1-2, is NAGVMQNPRHLVRRRGQEARLRCSPMKGHSHVYWYRQLPEEGLKFMVYLQKENIIDESGMPKERFSAEFPKEGPSILRIQQVVRGDSAAYFCASSPDRANYGYTFGSGTRLTVV.

The rearrangement joins TRBV5-5 to TRBJ2-2; D remains ambiguous. The CDR3 covers 15 residues. V dropped 4 bases and J dropped 6 bases, with 16 bases sitting between them. Germline assignment: CDR1 SGHKS and CDR2 YYEKEE (reference sequence). In DNA form, the CDR3 reads TGTGCCAGCAGCCCGCAACATCGGCTGGCCGGGGAGCTGTTTTTT. This encodes CASSPQHRLAGELFF. Supplemented by reference TRBV5-5 and TRBJ2-2, the full variable domain reads DAGVTQSPTHLIKTRGQQVTLRCSPISGHKSVSWYQQVLGQGPQFIFQYYEKEERGRGNFPDRFSARQFPNYSSELNVNALLLGDSALYLCASSPQHRLAGELFFGEGSRLTVL.